Each of the 2 T cell receptor beta chains below was sequenced from the same sample in a study of T cell changes during pregnancy in multiple sclerosis. Clones were sequenced by immunoSEQ multiplex PCR, and TCRdb holds only the in-frame ones, with some missing. The sample yields around 29,000 clones, around nine tenths seen once. The material sequenced was CD8+ T cells from peripheral blood mononuclear cells, taken before pregnancy. These TCRs come from a female donor with multiple sclerosis, enrolled in a pregnancy study.

The chain couples TRBV5-4 to TRBJ1-2; no clear D. V gave up 5 bases and J gave up 4 bases, with 9 bases separating them. Germline-derived CDR1 and CDR2 are SGHNT and YYREEE (reference sequence). The CDR3 is 12 amino acids. CDR3 sequence reads: CASSQDTYGYTF. The CDR3 DNA sequence: TGTGCCAGCAGTCAGGATACCTATGGCTACACCTTC.

The V and J genes are TRBV5-1 and TRBJ2-5; TRBD1 matches at 10 bases. Germline trimming cut 0 bases from V and 9 bases from J; bases unmatched to any gene: 11. Germline CDR1 reads SGHRS; CDR2 reads YFSETQ. The CDR3 is 16 amino acids. CDR3 sequence reads: CASSLGDRGHVVAQYF. The CDR3 nucleotides read TGCGCCAGCAGCTTGGGCGACAGGGGGCATGTGGTGGCCCAGTACTTC.